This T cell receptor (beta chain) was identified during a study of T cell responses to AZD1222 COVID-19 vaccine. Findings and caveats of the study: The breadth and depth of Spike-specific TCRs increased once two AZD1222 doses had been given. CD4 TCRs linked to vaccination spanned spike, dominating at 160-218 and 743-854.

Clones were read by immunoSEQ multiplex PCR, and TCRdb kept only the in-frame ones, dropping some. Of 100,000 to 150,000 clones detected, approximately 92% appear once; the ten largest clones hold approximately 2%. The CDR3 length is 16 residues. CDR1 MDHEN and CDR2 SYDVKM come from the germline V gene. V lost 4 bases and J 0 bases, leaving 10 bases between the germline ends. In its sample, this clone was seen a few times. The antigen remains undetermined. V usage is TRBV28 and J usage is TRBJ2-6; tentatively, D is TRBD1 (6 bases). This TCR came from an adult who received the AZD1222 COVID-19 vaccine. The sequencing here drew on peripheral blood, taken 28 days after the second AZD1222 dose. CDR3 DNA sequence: TGTGCCAGCAGTTACAGGGCCCGCTCTGGGGCCAACGTCCTGACTTTC. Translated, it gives CASSYRARSGANVLTF.